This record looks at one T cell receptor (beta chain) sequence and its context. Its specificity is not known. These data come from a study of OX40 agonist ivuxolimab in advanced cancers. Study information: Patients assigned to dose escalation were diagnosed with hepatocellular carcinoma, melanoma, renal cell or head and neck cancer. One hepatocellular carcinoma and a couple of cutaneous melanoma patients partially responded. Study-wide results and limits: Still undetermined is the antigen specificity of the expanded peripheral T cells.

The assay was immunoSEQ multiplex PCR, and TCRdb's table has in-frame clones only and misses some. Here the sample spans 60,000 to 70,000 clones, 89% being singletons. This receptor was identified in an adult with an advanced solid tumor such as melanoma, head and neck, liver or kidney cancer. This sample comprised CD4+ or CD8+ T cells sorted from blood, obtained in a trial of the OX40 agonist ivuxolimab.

The CDR3, as DNA: TGTGCCAGCAGCTTAGATCCTAACTATGGCTACACCTTC. Translation: CASSLDPNYGYTF. V usage is TRBV11-2 and J usage is TRBJ1-2, with D uncertain. CDR1 and CDR2 (germline): SGHAT, FQNNGV. The V and J ends lost 0 bases and 0 bases respectively, with 2 bases between them. CDR3 size: 13 residues.